This T cell receptor beta chain was observed in a study of blood T cell repertoires in COVID-19. The overall study: Samples of COVID-19 (acute and convalescent) were obtained from the United States, Italy and Spain. In each case, the material was cDNA or gDNA derived from T cells, B-cell-depleted T cells, or PBMCs.

J was trimmed by 8 bases and V by 6 bases; bases with no gene match: 17. CDR3 size: 17 residues. Germline V CDR1 and CDR2: MNHEY, SMNVEV (reference sequence). Original data processing: Estimated nucleated cell counts came from reference gene primer amplification. The data were produced by immunoSEQ multiplex PCR, yet TCRdb's version contains in-frame clones alone and is incomplete. The V and J calls and the clone size are those of that table, but D and trimming were determined from the DNA. Found here are approximately 170,000 clones, roughly 80% of them singletons; the top ten hold approximately 2.4%.

The V call is TRBV27, the J call TRBJ2-1; 9 bases fit TRBD2. The sequenced sample consisted of peripheral blood. The sequence was obtained from a human donor with acute or convalescent COVID-19. The donor label of this sample is uncertain. CDR3 loop: CASSPSLAAGGIHEQFF. The CDR3 region has the DNA TGTGCCAGCAGCCCTTCCCTGGCAGCGGGAGGAATCCATGAGCAGTTCTTC.